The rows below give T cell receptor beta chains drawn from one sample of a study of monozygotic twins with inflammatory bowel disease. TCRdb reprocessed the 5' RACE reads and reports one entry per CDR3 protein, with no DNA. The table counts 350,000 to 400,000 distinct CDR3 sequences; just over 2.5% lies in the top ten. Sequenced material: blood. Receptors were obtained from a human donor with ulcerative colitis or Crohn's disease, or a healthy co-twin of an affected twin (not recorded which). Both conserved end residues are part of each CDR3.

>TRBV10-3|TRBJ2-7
CAISESRGRGFFYEQYF
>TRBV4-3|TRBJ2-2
CASSQDGAGPNTGELFF
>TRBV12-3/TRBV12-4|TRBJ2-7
CASSLDGWSSFF
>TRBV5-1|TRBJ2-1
CASSFPGNNEQFF
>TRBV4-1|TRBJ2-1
CASSQDPGTTYNEQFF
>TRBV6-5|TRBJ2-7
CASSYSGGVGYEQYF
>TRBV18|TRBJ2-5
CASSPRAGRQETQYF
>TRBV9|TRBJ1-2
CASSVRWDGGYTF
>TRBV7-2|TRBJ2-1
CASSLDWLAGFNEQFF
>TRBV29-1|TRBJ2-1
CSVEERKGENEQFF
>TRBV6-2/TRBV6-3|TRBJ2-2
CASSSTRAGGLNTGELFF
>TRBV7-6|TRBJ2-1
CASSPRPPINEQFF
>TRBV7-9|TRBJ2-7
CASSLVGTGRNEQYF
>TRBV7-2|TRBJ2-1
CASRLANEQFF
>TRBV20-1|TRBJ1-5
CSARAWDSNQPQHF
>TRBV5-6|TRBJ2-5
CASSLTTAGQETQYF
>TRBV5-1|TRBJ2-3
CASSFAATVRADTQYF
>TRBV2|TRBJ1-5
CASGGGGNQPQHF
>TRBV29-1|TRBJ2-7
CSVEDATDHYEQYF
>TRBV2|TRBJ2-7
CASTGALSYEQYF
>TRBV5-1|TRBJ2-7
CASSLGTGIEQYF
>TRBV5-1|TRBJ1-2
CASSLEGSPGNYGYTF
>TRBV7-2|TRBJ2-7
CASSTHGGAYDEQYF
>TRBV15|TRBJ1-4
CATSREGGTGGEKLFF
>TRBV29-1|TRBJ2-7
CSVHTGTSYEQYF
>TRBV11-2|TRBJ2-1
CASSLERREDNEQFF
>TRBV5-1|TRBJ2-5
CASSLTSETQYF
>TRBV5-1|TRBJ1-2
CASSLEAGGHDYGYTF
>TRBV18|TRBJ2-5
CASSPWNGKETQYF
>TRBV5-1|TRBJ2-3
CASSLFITDTQYF
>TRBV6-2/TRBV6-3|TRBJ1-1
CASSYGAGTEAFF
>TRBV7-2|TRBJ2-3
CASSLGLLAGGRDTQYF
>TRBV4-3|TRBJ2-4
CASSQGALAKNIQYF
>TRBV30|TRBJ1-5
CAWSFGSPVGYSNQPQHF
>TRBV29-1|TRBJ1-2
CSVRGQGHVGYTF
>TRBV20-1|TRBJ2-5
CSAKEDVQETQYF
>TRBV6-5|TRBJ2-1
CASSYLGLAGDPPYNEQFF
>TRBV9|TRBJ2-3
CASSSGQGTPVTQYF
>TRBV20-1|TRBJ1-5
CSAIGGGGQPQHF
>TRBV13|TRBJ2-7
CASTGATYEQYF
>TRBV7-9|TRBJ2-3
CASSSTGVSTDTQYF
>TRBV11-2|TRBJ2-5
CASSRGQANQETQYF
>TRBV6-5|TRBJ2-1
CASSYLDRDGEQFF
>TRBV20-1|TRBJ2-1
CSAQSQGARRYNEQFF
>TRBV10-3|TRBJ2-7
CAIRPDLTPYEQYF
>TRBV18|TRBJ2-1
CASSPPGLTNEQFF
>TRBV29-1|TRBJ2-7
CSVIFVGGSYEQYF
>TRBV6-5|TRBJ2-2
CASSYSAGEVVGELFF
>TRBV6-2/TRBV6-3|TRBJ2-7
CASSLQTGFPSYEQYF
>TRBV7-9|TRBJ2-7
CASSLNLSPDEQYF
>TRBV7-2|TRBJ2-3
CASSWSGGAGADTQYF
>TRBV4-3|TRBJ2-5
CASSQVTEPRGVPQYF